This note documents a single T cell receptor beta chain sequence. Its antigen is currently unknown. Described treatment: oral pan-JAK inhibitor, 5-10 mg twice daily. Sequencing templates came from extracted RNA that was reverse transcribed into cDNA. Assay: immunoSEQ multiplex PCR; the TCRdb copy retains only in-frame clones and omits some. The table includes fewer than 100,000 clones, under 70% detected once. The data derive from a study of CD8+ T cells in alopecia areata. Overall study: Tofacitinib treatment spanned 6 to 18 months, with 6 months off drug afterward.

Study-level findings and limits: Many expanded lesional clones persisted in scalp and blood during tofacitinib. Scalp clonality and expanded CD8+ clones among the top 100 showed significant decreases with tofacitinib.

The CDR3 totals 15 residues. The germline CDR1 and CDR2 sequences are MNHEY and SVGAGI. V was cut by 8 bases and J by 5 bases, with 19 bases left in between. Sample: CD8+ T cells sorted from blood, taken at week 4, from a patient treated with tofacitinib. This rearrangement joins TRBV6-5 to TRBJ2-1; D possibly matches TRBD1 or TRBD2 (5 bases each). The TCR comes from a human donor with alopecia areata. Here the CDR3 reads CASWSVGVRNNEQFF. CDR3 DNA: TGTGCCAGCTGGTCCGTGGGGGTTCGGAACAATGAGCAGTTCTTC.